The text below deals with one T cell receptor (beta chain). These data come from a study of blood T cell repertoires in COVID-19. As for the study in general: From the United States, Italy and Spain came samples of acute and convalescent COVID-19.

Source study methods: Estimated nucleated cell counts came from reference gene primer amplification. Clones were sequenced by immunoSEQ multiplex PCR, and TCRdb holds only the in-frame ones, with some missing. That table furnishes V, J and clone size, whereas the DNA furnished D and trimming. The sample records about 130,000 clones, around 83% being singletons. CDR3 size: 16 residues. After removal of 4 bases from V and 2 bases from J, the junction contained 5 bases not matched to a gene. CDR1 and CDR2 from the germline V gene are SGDLS and YYNGEE. The sequence was collected from a woman aged 50 to 60 with acute or convalescent COVID-19. Specimen: peripheral blood. The chain carries TRBV9 and TRBJ2-5; 13 bases are a match to TRBD2. CDR3 DNA sequence: TGTGCCAGCAGCTCGGGACTAGCGGGATTACAAGAGACCCAGTACTTC. It is translated as CASSSGLAGLQETQYF.